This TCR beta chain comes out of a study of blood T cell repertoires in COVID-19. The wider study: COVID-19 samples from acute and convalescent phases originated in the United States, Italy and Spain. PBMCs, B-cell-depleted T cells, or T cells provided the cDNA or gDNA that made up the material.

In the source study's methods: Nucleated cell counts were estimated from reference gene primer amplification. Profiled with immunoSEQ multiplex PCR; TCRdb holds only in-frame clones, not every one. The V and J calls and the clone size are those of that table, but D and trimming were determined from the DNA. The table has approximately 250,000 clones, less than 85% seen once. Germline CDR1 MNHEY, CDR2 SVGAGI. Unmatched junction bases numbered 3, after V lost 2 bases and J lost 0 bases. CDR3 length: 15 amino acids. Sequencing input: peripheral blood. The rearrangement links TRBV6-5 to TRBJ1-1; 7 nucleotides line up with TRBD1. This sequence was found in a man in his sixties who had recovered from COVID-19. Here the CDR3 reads CASSYRGLVNTEAFF. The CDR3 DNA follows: TGTGCCAGCAGTTACAGGGGGCTGGTGAACACTGAAGCTTTCTTT.